This T cell receptor (beta chain) appears in the sequencing data of a study of blood T cell repertoires in COVID-19. Assay used: immunoSEQ multiplex PCR; TCRdb lists only in-frame clones, some missing. The sample contains fewer than 500,000 clones, roughly 77% of which appear only once. The sample taken for sequencing was peripheral blood. The sequence derives from a human donor with acute or convalescent COVID-19. The donor label of this sample is uncertain.

The CDR3 DNA is TGTGCCAGCATAGACGGACTATACAATGAGCAGTTCTTC. Its translation: CASIDGLYNEQFF. The chain has TRBV28 and TRBJ2-1; tentative D call: TRBD2 (6 bases). Trimming took off 7 bases at V and 4 bases at J, with 11 bases between the two ends. Germline values: CDR1 MDHEN, CDR2 SYDVKM. The CDR3 contains 13 residues.